This T cell receptor beta chain came from a study of T cell responses to AZD1222 COVID-19 vaccine. Overall study context: Second doses that came at about 4 or about 12 weeks were put together. Study-level results: Only a handful of AZD1222 recipients, six or seven in all, had baseline seropositivity. Unmutated variant regions are reportedly the target of nearly half of TCRs that are spike-specific. After two AZD1222 doses, spike-specific TCR breadth and depth rose versus day 0.

Germline values: CDR1 MDHEN, CDR2 SYDVKM. This CDR3 comprises 13 residues. The V and J ends lost 2 bases and 8 bases, in that order; junction bases with no gene match: 1. TCRdb's table, derived via immunoSEQ multiplex PCR, lists solely in-frame clones and lacks some. The sample carries 100,000 to 150,000 clones, 80% to 95% recorded once. With regard to this clone: Antigen unknown.

The receptor comes from an adult in good health. The V gene is TRBV28, the J gene TRBJ2-1, with TRBD2 matching 9 bases. The source was peripheral blood, collected on day 0 of AZD1222 vaccination. The CDR3 DNA reads as TGTGCCAGCAGTTTAGCGGGAGGGGATGAGCAGTTCTTC. It codes for CASSLAGGDEQFF.